These 30 T cell receptor beta chains were sequenced from one sample in a study of blood T cell repertoires in COVID-19. Assay: immunoSEQ multiplex PCR; the TCRdb copy retains only in-frame clones and omits some. The sample shows about 150,000 clones, 70% to 90% of them seen only once. Specimen: peripheral blood. The receptors come from a man in his sixties with acute or convalescent COVID-19.

In DNA, the CDR3 is TGCGCCAGCACACCGCCAGGGATTTCTGCGCAGTTCTTC. Its protein product is CASTPPGISAQFF. The rearrangement joins TRBV5-1 to TRBJ2-1; a weak D match, TRBD1 (5 bases). Germline CDR1 and CDR2: SGHRS and YFSETQ. This CDR3 comprises 13 residues. Trimming stripped 6 bases from V and 12 bases from J, with 19 bases between.

V gene TRBV5-1 combines with J gene TRBJ2-1; TRBD1 agrees at 7 bases. CDR1 and CDR2 (germline): SGHRS, YFSETQ. V dropped 7 bases and J dropped 4; count of bases not matched to a gene: 17. The CDR3 length is 17 residues. The CDR3 loop reads CASGGRGISLGYNEQFF. The CDR3 DNA sequence: TGCGCCAGCGGCGGCAGGGGGATAAGTCTGGGTTACAATGAGCAGTTCTTC.

This clone was counted many times. The chain recombines TRBV6-5 with TRBJ2-7; 10 nucleotides agree with TRBD1. In germline, CDR1 is MNHEY, CDR2 SVGAGI. The J segment lost 6 bases and the V segment lost 6 bases, leaving 5 bases of the junction unmatched. This CDR3 has 13 residues. The CDR3 loop reads CASRKTGGGEQYF. The CDR3 DNA follows: TGTGCCAGCAGAAAGACAGGGGGCGGCGAGCAGTACTTC.

The chain carries TRBV19 and TRBJ1-2; maybe TRBD1 (5 bases). Germline CDR1 and CDR2: LNHDA and SQIVND (reference sequence). Trimming took off 3 bases at V and 8 bases at J, with 16 bases between the two ends. This CDR3 spans 14 amino acids. The CDR3, as DNA: TGTGCCAGTAGTATGGCAGGGCTAGTCACCGGCTACACCTTC. As protein: CASSMAGLVTGYTF.

The chain uses TRBV5-1 and TRBJ2-5; 11 bases agree with TRBD2. The CDR3 has 18 amino acids. The germline gives CDR1 SGHRS, CDR2 YFSETQ. V lost 6 bases and J lost 5; bases outside the gene matches: 18. CDR3 residues: CASIRGTSGDWGGETQYF. The CDR3 bases are TGCGCCAGCATCCGGGGGACTAGCGGTGACTGGGGAGGGGAGACCCAGTACTTC.

The rearrangement joins TRBV2 to TRBJ2-7, with 11 positions matching TRBD2. V trimming: 4 bases; J trimming: 3 bases; junction bases outside the gene matches: 11. CDR1 is SNHLY and CDR2 is FYNNEI in the germline V gene. This CDR3 is 17 amino acids long. DNA of the CDR3: TGTGCCAGCAGTGCGGTCTTCCGACTAGCGGGGTACTACGAGCAGTACTTC. Its translation: CASSAVFRLAGYYEQYF.

This chain links TRBV30 with TRBJ1-2, with 8 positions matching TRBD1. Germline V CDR1 and CDR2: GTSNPN, SVGIG (reference sequence). Trimming took 1 base from V and 4 from J; bases not matched to a gene: 5. This CDR3 is built from 14 residues. Written as DNA, the CDR3 is TGTGCCTGGAGTGCAGGGGGCAACATCTATGGCTACACCTTC. Its translation: CAWSAGGNIYGYTF.

In its sample, this clone was seen once. The rearrangement joins TRBV4-1 to TRBJ1-5, with a weak D call TRBD1 (5 bases). CDR1 MGHRA and CDR2 YSYEKL come from the germline V gene. V lost 4 bases and J lost 1, with 20 bases in between. This CDR3 region has 18 residues. In DNA, the CDR3 is TGCGCCAGCAGCCCAAGTCCCTTACCAGGGCTCAGCAATCAGCCCCAGCATTTT. This sequence encodes CASSPSPLPGLSNQPQHF.

The rearrangement links TRBV2 to TRBJ2-2; possible D gene TRBD1, 5 bases. The V end was cut by 8 bases, the J end by 0 bases, with 13 bases between. The CDR3 has 15 amino acids. CDR1 and CDR2 (germline): SNHLY, FYNNEI. The CDR3 DNA is TGTGCCAGCTTACACAGACAGCCGAACACCGGGGAGCTGTTTTTT. Amino acids: CASLHRQPNTGELFF.

J is TRBJ1-2 and V is TRBV5-1; 9 nucleotides agree with TRBD1. V gave up 3 bases and J gave up 4 bases; unmatched junction bases: 7. The CDR3 sequence is 15 residues long. In germline, CDR1 is SGHRS, CDR2 YFSETQ. The CDR3 protein is CASSSGQGKGYGYTF. CDR3 nucleotides: TGCGCCAGCAGCTCGGGACAGGGAAAGGGCTATGGCTACACCTTC.

The chain is built from TRBV6-2 or TRBV6-3 and TRBJ2-7, with D hard to call. CDR1 is MNHEY, CDR2 SVGEGT, per germline. The ends were cut back, 0 bases at V and 0 bases at J, with 3 bases in the middle. This CDR3 spans 13 amino acids. In nucleotides, the CDR3 is TGTGCCAGCAGTTACTCGGCCTCCTACGAGCAGTACTTC. Translated: CASSYSASYEQYF.

A single count supports this clone. The chain links TRBV10-3 to TRBJ2-7; 7 bases align to TRBD1. The CDR3 consists of 17 residues. From germline, CDR1 is ENHRY and CDR2 SYGVKD. Trimming at V came to 0 bases and at J to 5 bases, leaving 13 bases not matched to a gene. CDR3 sequence (DNA): TGTGCCATCAGTGAGTCGGTCTTTCGACAGGGCCCCGACGAGCAGTACTTC. Protein product: CAISESVFRQGPDEQYF.

This chain links TRBV6-2 or TRBV6-3 with TRBJ1-5, with TRBD1 matching over 10 bases. V lost 5 bases and J lost 2; bases outside the gene matches: 15. CDR1 and CDR2 from the germline V gene are MNHEY and SVGEGT. The CDR3 covers 19 residues. The CDR3 sequence is CASSGDRDRGLFGNQPQHF. The DNA for the CDR3 is TGTGCCAGCAGTGGGGACCGGGACAGGGGTTTGTTTGGCAATCAGCCCCAGCATTTT.

The chain recombines TRBV6-5 with TRBJ1-1; D is unresolved. The germline gives CDR1 MNHEY, CDR2 SVGAGI. This CDR3 is built from 15 residues. Trimming removed 8 bases at V and 3 bases at J, with 19 bases between. CDR3 nucleotides: TGTGCCAGCCAGAAGGACTCATACGGAGACACTGAAGCTTTCTTT. Its protein product is CASQKDSYGDTEAFF.

V and J are TRBV18 and TRBJ1-1; D gene unclear. Germline CDR1 KGHSH, CDR2 LQKENI. Trimming removed 3 bases from V and 0 bases from J, with 11 bases in between. The CDR3 is made up of 15 amino acids. CDR3: CASSPSGVLNTEAFF. The DNA of the CDR3 is TGTGCCAGCTCACCTAGCGGGGTCCTGAACACTGAAGCTTTCTTT.

The V call is TRBV2, the J call TRBJ2-1, with D hard to call. V dropped 4 bases and J dropped 3 bases, with 7 bases sitting between them. The CDR3 is 13 residues long. Germline V gene sequence: CDR1 SNHLY, CDR2 FYNNEI. CDR3 coding DNA: TGTGCCAGCAGTGGTTCCAACTACAATGAGCAGTTCTTC. This encodes CASSGSNYNEQFF.

The chain uses TRBV19 and TRBJ1-1, with a weak D call TRBD1 (5 bases). Trimming removed 5 bases from V and 0 bases from J, with 16 bases in between. The germline CDR1 and CDR2 sequences are LNHDA and SQIVND (reference sequence). This CDR3 is built from 16 residues. Here the CDR3 DNA reads TGTGCCAGTAGTCCGGTCCAGGGCGATATGAACACTGAAGCTTTCTTT. Its protein product is CASSPVQGDMNTEAFF.

This clone was seen a single time. This chain joins TRBV27 and TRBJ2-7; 7 nucleotides line up with TRBD1. Losses at the gene ends were 6 bases for V and 3 bases for J; bases not matched to a gene: 14. Looked up from germline, CDR1 is MNHEY and CDR2 is SMNVEV (reference sequence). The CDR3 spans 16 residues. CDR3 nucleotides: TGTGCCAGCAGCCCTGCGCGGACAGGAGGTGACTACGAGCAGTACTTC. It is translated as CASSPARTGGDYEQYF.

This chain uses TRBV3-1 (or the pseudogene TRBV3-2) with TRBJ1-1; D remains unclear. The V gene's germline CDR1 is LGHDT and CDR2 YNNKEL (reference sequence). Between the trimmed V and J ends, which lost 5 bases and 2 bases, there was a span of 9 bases. The CDR3 sequence is 13 residues long. CDR3 region: CASSMKRNTEAFF. The CDR3 DNA sequence: TGTGCCAGCAGCATGAAGCGCAACACTGAAGCTTTCTTT.

This chain links TRBV9 with TRBJ2-3; 8 nucleotides line up with TRBD2. Trimming took 5 bases from V and 4 from J; bases not matched to a gene: 15. The CDR3 loop spans 17 amino acids. Germline CDR1 reads SGDLS; CDR2 reads YYNGEE. This CDR3 reads CASSNSLAGRGADTQYF. CDR3 DNA sequence: TGTGCCAGCAGTAACTCTTTAGCGGGGAGGGGCGCAGATACGCAGTATTTT. The variable domain in full, with the rest retrieved from reference TRBV9 and TRBJ2-3, is DSGVTQTPKHLITATGQRVTLRCSPRSGDLSVYWYQQSLDQGLQFLIQYYNGEERAKGNILERFSAQQFPDLHSELNLSSLELGDSALYFCASSNSLAGRGADTQYFGPGTRLTVL.

The chain uses TRBV6-2 or TRBV6-3 and TRBJ1-1, with 9 bases fitting TRBD1. The junction had 3 bases not matched to a gene; V was cut back by 5 bases and J by 2 bases. The CDR3 spans 14 residues. Germline V gene data show CDR1 as MNHEY and CDR2 as SVGEGT. The DNA for the CDR3 is TGTGCCAGCAGTCGGGACAGGGATAACACTGAAGCTTTCTTT. This codes for CASSRDRDNTEAFF.

V gene TRBV23-1 combines with J gene TRBJ2-2; 8 positions agree with TRBD1. TRBV23-1 has ORF status, its function being uncertain. V dropped 4 bases and J dropped 4; count of bases not matched to a gene: 11. The CDR3 runs to 17 residues. The CDR3 reads CASSPVGQGQSTGELFF. CDR3 nucleotides: TGCGCCAGCAGTCCCGTCGGACAGGGCCAATCCACCGGGGAGCTGTTTTTT.

The chain joins TRBV27 to TRBJ1-5; the match to TRBD1 covers 10 bases. J lost 7 bases, V lost 10 bases, and 22 bases had no gene match. There are 18 residues in the CDR3. Per germline, CDR1 MNHEY and CDR2 SMNVEV (reference sequence). The CDR3 protein is CAITPSNRDRGIQQPQHF. The CDR3, as DNA: TGTGCCATCACGCCGTCAAACCGGGACAGGGGAATTCAGCAGCCCCAGCATTTT.

Here the CDR3 reads CASSLRQGGYTF. The CDR3 coding sequence is TGTGCCAGTAGTCTCCGACAGGGAGGCTACACCTTC. This rearrangement joins TRBV19 to TRBJ1-2; 7 bases match TRBD1. Germline trimming cut 5 bases from V and 8 bases from J; bases unmatched to any gene: 5. Looked up from germline, CDR1 is LNHDA and CDR2 is SQIVND (reference sequence). This CDR3 region has 12 residues.

The chain links TRBV5-4 to TRBJ1-2, with TRBD1 matching over 8 bases. Germline assignment: CDR1 SGHNT and CDR2 YYREEE (reference sequence). CDR3 length equals 16 residues. The V segment lost 3 bases and the J segment 8 bases; nucleotides outside the gene matches: 15. The CDR3 sequence is CASSSGQDRSVGGYTF. The DNA of the CDR3 is TGTGCCAGCAGCTCGGGACAGGACAGATCGGTGGGAGGCTACACCTTC.

The chain links TRBV7-9 to TRBJ2-1, with D unresolved. V gave up 0 bases and J gave up 6 bases, with 9 bases separating them. The CDR3 sequence is 14 residues long. The germline CDR1 and CDR2 sequences are SEHNR and FQNEAQ (reference sequence). The CDR3: CASSLASRVNEQFF. The CDR3 region has the DNA TGTGCCAGCAGCTTAGCTAGTCGGGTCAATGAGCAGTTCTTC.

V gene TRBV19 combines with J gene TRBJ1-1, with D hard to call. Germline lookup yields CDR1 LNHDA and CDR2 SQIVND (reference sequence). There are 13 residues in the CDR3. V was clipped by 5 bases and J by 4 bases, with 11 bases between them. The DNA of the CDR3 is TGTGCCAGTAGTCGCCCCACATCCACTGAAGCTTTCTTT. Its translation: CASSRPTSTEAFF.

This chain links TRBV24-1 with TRBJ2-2, with a weak D call TRBD1 (7 bases). The germline V gene encodes CDR1 KGHDR and CDR2 SFDVKD. CDR3 length equals 16 residues. V was clipped by 6 bases and J by 4 bases, with 17 bases between them. The CDR3 protein is CATSLGGQGGTGELFF. The CDR3 nucleotides read TGTGCCACCAGTCTCGGCGGGCAGGGGGGCACCGGGGAGCTGTTTTTT.

Only one count was recorded for this clone. The rearrangement uses TRBV2 and TRBJ1-5; D remains unclear. There are 13 residues in the CDR3. The V gene lost 10 bases and the J gene lost 4 bases, with 14 bases spanning the gap. Germline assignment: CDR1 SNHLY and CDR2 FYNNEI. The CDR3 DNA reads as TGTGCCACCTCTGAGGGAGGGAATCAGCCCCAGCATTTT. Translated, it gives CATSEGGNQPQHF.

The chain employs TRBV5-4 and TRBJ2-1; no firm D call. The length of the CDR3 is 14 residues. Germline lookup yields CDR1 SGHNT and CDR2 YYREEE (reference sequence). Trimming took off 0 bases at V and 9 bases at J, with 13 bases between the two ends. CDR3 region: CASSLALLEPEQFF. CDR3 bases: TGTGCCAGCAGCTTGGCATTATTGGAGCCTGAGCAGTTCTTC.